These T cell receptor beta chains were read from a single sample in a study of T cells in localized non-small cell lung cancer. The repertoire was sequenced with immunoSEQ multiplex PCR; TCRdb's copy has only in-frame clones and lacks some. The sample has about 130,000 clones, roughly 90% seen once. This sample comprised peripheral blood, obtained before any cancer treatment. All receptors come from a female donor at least 60 years old with stage I lung adenocarcinoma. The CDR3 runs from the conserved cysteine through the conserved F or W. Fields, in order: D gene, J gene, V gene, CDR3 DNA, CDR3 protein. A D gene is named only where the DNA matches it firmly.

D gene: -
J gene: TRBJ2-1
V gene: TRBV5-1
CDR3 DNA: TGCGCCAGCAGCTTGAATTCAGGTAACAATGAGCAGTTCTTC
CDR3 protein: CASSLNSGNNEQFF

D gene: TRBD1
J gene: TRBJ1-1
V gene: TRBV15
CDR3 DNA: TGTGCCACCAGCAGAGGGTTAACAGGGGCTGAAGCTTTCTTT
CDR3 protein: CATSRGLTGAEAFF

D gene: -
J gene: TRBJ1-2
V gene: TRBV20-1
CDR3 DNA: TGCAGTGCTAACACGGATGGCTACACCTTC
CDR3 protein: CSANTDGYTF

D gene: -
J gene: TRBJ2-7
V gene: TRBV5-1
CDR3 DNA: TGCGCCAGCAGCTTCGCGATGGACTCCTACGAGCAGTACTTC
CDR3 protein: CASSFAMDSYEQYF

D gene: -
J gene: TRBJ2-1
V gene: TRBV5-6
CDR3 DNA: TGTGCCAGCAGCCCCTCCCGGCGCAATGAGCAGTTCTTC
CDR3 protein: CASSPSRRNEQFF

D gene: TRBD1
J gene: TRBJ1-5
V gene: TRBV5-1
CDR3 DNA: TGCGCCAGCAGCCCAGGACAGGGGATGTATAGCAATCAGCCCCAGCATTTT
CDR3 protein: CASSPGQGMYSNQPQHF

D gene: -
J gene: TRBJ2-2
V gene: TRBV2
CDR3 DNA: TGTGCCAGCAGCGCTAAGGGGAACACCGGGGAGCTGTTTTTT
CDR3 protein: CASSAKGNTGELFF

D gene: TRBD2
J gene: TRBJ2-3
V gene: TRBV11-2
CDR3 DNA: TGTGCCAGCAGCCGTATGGGACTAAAGTCAACAGATACGCAGTATTTT
CDR3 protein: CASSRMGLKSTDTQYF

D gene: -
J gene: TRBJ1-1
V gene: TRBV7-6
CDR3 DNA: TGTGCCAGCAGCCGGGGGCAAAACACTGAAGCTTTCTTT
CDR3 protein: CASSRGQNTEAFF

D gene: TRBD1
J gene: TRBJ2-7
V gene: TRBV9
CDR3 DNA: TGTGCCAGCAGCGACCGGGACAGGGGGAAGGAGCAGTACTTC
CDR3 protein: CASSDRDRGKEQYF

D gene: TRBD2
J gene: TRBJ2-7
V gene: TRBV6-6
CDR3 DNA: TGTGCCAGCAGTTACATAGGACTAGCGGCCTACGAGCAGTACTTC
CDR3 protein: CASSYIGLAAYEQYF

D gene: -
J gene: TRBJ1-1
V gene: TRBV7-9
CDR3 DNA: TGTGCCAGCAGCTTAGCGGGAACGGGGAACACTGAAGCTTTCTTT
CDR3 protein: CASSLAGTGNTEAFF

D gene: -
J gene: TRBJ1-5
V gene: TRBV30
CDR3 DNA: TGTGCCTGGAGTGTTGACGGGGGGTATAGCAATCAGCCCCAGCATTTT
CDR3 protein: CAWSVDGGYSNQPQHF